Here is one T cell receptor (beta chain) with its context. Its matching antigen is unknown. This record belongs to a study of Ad26.COV2.S vaccination and SARS-CoV-2 variants. Notes on the study in general: Post-vaccination spike-specific CD8+ and CD4+ T cell responses reportedly had substantial breadth.

Specified treatment: approximately 18 received Ad26.COV2.S at low or high dose, single or two shots; 5 received placebo; per-sample allocation not given. Specimen acquisition occurred on day 63 following the initial vaccine or placebo injection. Here immunoSEQ multiplex PCR was the method, and the copy in TCRdb shows in-frame clones only, minus some. The sample holds hundreds of thousands of clones, roughly 87% seen once. CDR3 length equals 15 residues. The V gene's germline CDR1 is LGHNT and CDR2 FRNRAP. The V gene end was trimmed by 7 bases and the J gene end by 3 bases; junction bases not matched to a gene: 9.

The rearrangement uses TRBV12-5 and TRBJ2-1; 7 nucleotides agree with TRBD2. The sequence came from a person between 18 and 65 years old who received the Ad26.COV2.S COVID-19 vaccine or a placebo. The sequenced sample was peripheral blood, obtained in a trial of Ad26.COV2.S vaccine versus placebo. The CDR3 protein is CASVASSGFYNEQFF. The CDR3 DNA reads as TGTGCTAGTGTAGCCTCTAGCGGATTCTACAATGAGCAGTTCTTC.